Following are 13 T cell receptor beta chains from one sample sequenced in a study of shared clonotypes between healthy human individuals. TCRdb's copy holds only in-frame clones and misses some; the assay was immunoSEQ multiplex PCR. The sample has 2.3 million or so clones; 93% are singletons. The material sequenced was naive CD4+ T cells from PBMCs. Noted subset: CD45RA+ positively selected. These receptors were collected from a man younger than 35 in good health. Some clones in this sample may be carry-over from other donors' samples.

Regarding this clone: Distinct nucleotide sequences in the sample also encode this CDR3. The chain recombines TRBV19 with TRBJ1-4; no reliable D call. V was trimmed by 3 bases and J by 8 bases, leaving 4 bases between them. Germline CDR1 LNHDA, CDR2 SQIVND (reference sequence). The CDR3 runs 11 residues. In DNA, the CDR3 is TGTGCCAGTAGTATCCGGGAAAAACTGTTTTTT. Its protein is CASSIREKLFF.

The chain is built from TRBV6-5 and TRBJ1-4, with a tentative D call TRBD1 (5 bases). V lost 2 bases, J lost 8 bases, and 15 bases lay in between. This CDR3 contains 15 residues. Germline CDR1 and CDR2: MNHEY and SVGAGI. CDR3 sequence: CASSYRLGESEKLFF. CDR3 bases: TGTGCCAGCAGTTACCGGCTGGGGGAAAGCGAAAAACTGTTTTTT.

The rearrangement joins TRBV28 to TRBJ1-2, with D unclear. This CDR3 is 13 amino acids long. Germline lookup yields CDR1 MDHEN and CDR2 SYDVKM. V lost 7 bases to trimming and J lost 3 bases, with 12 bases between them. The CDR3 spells CASIRGRDYGYTF. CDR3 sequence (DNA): TGTGCCAGCATACGGGGTAGGGACTATGGCTACACCTTC.

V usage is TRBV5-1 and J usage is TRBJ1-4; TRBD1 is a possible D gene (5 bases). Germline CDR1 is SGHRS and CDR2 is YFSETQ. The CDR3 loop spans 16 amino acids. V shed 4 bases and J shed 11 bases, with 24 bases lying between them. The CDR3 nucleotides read TGCGCCAGCAGCGCGCGTGGGGCGGCGGTTGTTGAGAAACTGTTTTTT. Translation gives CASSARGAAVVEKLFF.

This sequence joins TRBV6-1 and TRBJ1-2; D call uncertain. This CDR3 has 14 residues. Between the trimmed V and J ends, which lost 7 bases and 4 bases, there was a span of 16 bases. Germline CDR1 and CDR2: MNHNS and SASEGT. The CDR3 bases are TGTGCCAGCAAAGAACTTACAATTATCTATGGCTACACCTTC. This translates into CASKELTIIYGYTF.

This CDR3 reads CASRLTGTSYGYTF. Written as DNA, the CDR3 is TGTGCCAGCAGACTTACAGGAACCAGCTATGGCTACACCTTC. V and J are TRBV6-5 and TRBJ1-2; the D gene is possibly TRBD1 (5 bases). This CDR3 region has 14 residues. Germline V gene lookup returns CDR1 MNHEY and CDR2 SVGAGI. Deletions cut 6 bases from V and 4 bases from J, with 15 bases between.

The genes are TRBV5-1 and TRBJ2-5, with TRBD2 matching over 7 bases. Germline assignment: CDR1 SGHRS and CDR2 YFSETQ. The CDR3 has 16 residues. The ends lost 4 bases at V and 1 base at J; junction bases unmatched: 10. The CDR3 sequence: CASSRGRGDVQETQYF. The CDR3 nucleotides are TGCGCCAGCAGCCGCGGTCGGGGGGACGTCCAAGAGACCCAGTACTTC.

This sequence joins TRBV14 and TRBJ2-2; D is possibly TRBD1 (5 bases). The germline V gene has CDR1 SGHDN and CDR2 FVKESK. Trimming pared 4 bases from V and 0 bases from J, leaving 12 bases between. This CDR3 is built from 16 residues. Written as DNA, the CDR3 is TGTGCCAGCAGCCTAGGACATTCAGCGAACACCGGGGAGCTGTTTTTT. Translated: CASSLGHSANTGELFF.

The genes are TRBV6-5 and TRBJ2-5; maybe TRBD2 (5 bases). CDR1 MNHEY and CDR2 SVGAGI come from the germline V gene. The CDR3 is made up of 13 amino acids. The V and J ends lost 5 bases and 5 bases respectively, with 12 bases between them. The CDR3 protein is CASSRDGRETQYF. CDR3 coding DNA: TGTGCCAGCAGTCGGGATGGTCGGGAGACCCAGTACTTC.

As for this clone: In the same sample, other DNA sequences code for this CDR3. The CDR3 DNA is TGTGCCAGCTCACCATACACAGGGGAAAACACTGAAGCTTTCTTT. Amino acid sequence: CASSPYTGENTEAFF. The genes are TRBV18 and TRBJ1-1; TRBD1 matches 7 bases. This CDR3 has 15 residues. Germline CDR1 and CDR2: KGHSH and LQKENI. V shed 2 bases, J shed 2 bases, and the junction held 5 bases outside the gene matches.

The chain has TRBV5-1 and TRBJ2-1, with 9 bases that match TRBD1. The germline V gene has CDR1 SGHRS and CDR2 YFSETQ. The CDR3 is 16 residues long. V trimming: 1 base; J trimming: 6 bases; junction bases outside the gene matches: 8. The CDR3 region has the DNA TGCGCCAGCAGCTTGCTGACAGGGGGGACTGCCAATGAGCAGTTCTTC. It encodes CASSLLTGGTANEQFF.

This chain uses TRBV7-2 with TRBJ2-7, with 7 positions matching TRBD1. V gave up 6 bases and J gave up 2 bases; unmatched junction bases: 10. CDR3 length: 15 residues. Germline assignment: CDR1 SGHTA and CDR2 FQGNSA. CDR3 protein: CASSLYPGQTYEQYF. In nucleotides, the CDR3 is TGTGCCAGCAGTCTCTATCCGGGACAGACCTACGAGCAGTACTTC.

The CDR3 sequence is CASSPIGTSGTDTQYF. As DNA, the CDR3 is TGTGCCAGCTCACCAATAGGGACTAGCGGCACAGATACGCAGTATTTT. The chain combines TRBV18 with TRBJ2-3; 10 nucleotides align to TRBD2. V trimming: 2 bases; J trimming: 1 base; junction bases outside the gene matches: 3. The CDR3 is 16 amino acids. In germline, CDR1 is KGHSH, CDR2 LQKENI.